The TCR beta chain described here comes from a study of T-cell reconstitution after alpha-beta-depleted transplantation in children. There are 17 residues in the CDR3. Trimming took off 4 bases at V and 0 bases at J, with 16 bases between the two ends. The germline gives CDR1 SEHNR, CDR2 FQNEAQ (reference sequence). For TCRbeta, the library was prepared with unique molecular identifiers. TCRdb called the PCR reads again in MiXCR, with one record for every CDR3 protein. The sample contains hundreds of thousands of distinct CDR3 sequences, 15% to 20% of which appear only once. This chain joins TRBV7-9 and TRBJ2-1, with a tentative D call TRBD2 (5 bases). The sequence was obtained from a human donor who donated a stem cell graft to a child with acute myeloid leukemia. The sample was PBMCs from the stem cell graft donor, taken from the stem cell graft. The CDR3 DNA reads TGTGCCAGCAGCTCTCAATACCGGGGAAGCTCCTACAATGAGCAGTTCTTC. Its translation is CASSSQYRGSSYNEQFF.